This TCR beta chain was captured in a study of neurological immune-mediated disorders. This CDR3 is 13 amino acids long. The germline V and J ends were trimmed by 4 bases and 5 bases, with 12 bases remaining between them. The germline V gene has CDR1 DFQATT and CDR2 SNEGSKA (reference sequence). In its sample, this clonotype was seen many times. Its specificity is unknown. The cDNA was generated through 5'RACE incorporating 10-nucleotide random UMIs. One entry per CDR3 protein, called by TCRdb with MiXCR from the 5' RACE reads. The sample lists tens of thousands of distinct CDR3 sequences; about 2.5% were seen once. Findings and caveats of the study: The study found no CDR3 amino acid sequences shared by expanded clones across subjects, suggesting private repertoires in all groups. The highest TCR clonal expansion occurred in HTLV-1-associated myelopathy; multiple sclerosis fell below healthy controls.

The sequenced sample was PBMCs. This TCR was sampled from a woman aged 25 to 39 with multiple sclerosis. This rearrangement joins TRBV20-1 to TRBJ2-4, with a possible D match to TRBD1 (6 bases). CDR3 DNA sequence: TGCAGTGCTAACAGGGATGGGGAAAACATTCAGTACTTC. It encodes CSANRDGENIQYF.